One TCR beta chain is described in this entry. Through a sample-barcoded 5' primer and a J-beta primer mix, a second PCR was run for roughly 6 to 11 cycles. The yield of each sample was at least 2.5 million CDR3-containing paired-end reads. Each CDR3 protein gets one entry after TCRdb re-called the 5' RACE reads with MiXCR. Among about 1.8 million distinct CDR3 sequences listed, less than 50% were seen once. This sample is drawn from a study of blood T cells in healthy people across ages. The source is a woman aged 35 to 49 in good health. The material sequenced was blood.

The DNA for the CDR3 is TGTGCCAGCAGTTTATTCGTTCAGGGCCAAGAGACCCAGTACTTC. Translating gives CASSLFVQGQETQYF. The chain uses TRBV12-3 or TRBV12-4 and TRBJ2-4; possible D gene TRBD1, 5 bases. Judging by the DNA end, TRBJ2-5 fits better; the J call may be wrong. This CDR3 comprises 15 residues.